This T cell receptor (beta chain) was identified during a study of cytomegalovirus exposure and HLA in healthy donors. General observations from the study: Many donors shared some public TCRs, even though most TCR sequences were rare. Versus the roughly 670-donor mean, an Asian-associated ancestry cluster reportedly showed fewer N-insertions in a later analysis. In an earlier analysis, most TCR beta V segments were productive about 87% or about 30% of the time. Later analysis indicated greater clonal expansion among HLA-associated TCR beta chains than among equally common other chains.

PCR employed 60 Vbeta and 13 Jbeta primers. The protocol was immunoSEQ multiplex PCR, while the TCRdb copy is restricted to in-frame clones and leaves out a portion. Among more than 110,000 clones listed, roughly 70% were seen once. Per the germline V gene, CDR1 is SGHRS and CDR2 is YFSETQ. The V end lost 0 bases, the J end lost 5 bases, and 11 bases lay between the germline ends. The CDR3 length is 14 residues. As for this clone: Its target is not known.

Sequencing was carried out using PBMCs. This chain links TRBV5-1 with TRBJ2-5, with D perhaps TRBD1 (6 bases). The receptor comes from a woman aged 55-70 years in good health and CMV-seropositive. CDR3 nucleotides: TGCGCCAGCAGCTTGGGTGGGGGCCGTGAGACCCAGTACTTC. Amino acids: CASSLGGGRETQYF.